The clone carrying this T cell receptor (beta chain) has more than one count but fewer than ten. With each sample, at least 5 micrograms of total RNA were extracted. CDR1 is DFQATT and CDR2 is SNEGSKA in the germline V gene (reference sequence). With V trimmed by 3 bases and J by 3 bases, 6 bases remained unmatched. The CDR3 consists of 14 residues. These data are taken from a study of blood T cells in healthy people across ages. The second PCR ran roughly 6 to 11 cycles with a sample-barcoded 5' primer and J-beta primers. TCRdb reprocessed the 5' RACE reads via MiXCR and lists one record per CDR3 protein. The sample shows around 1,500,000 distinct CDR3 sequences, around 42% of them seen only once.

V gene TRBV20-1 combines with J gene TRBJ2-7, with 9 bases fitting TRBD1. This TCR was recovered from a young woman in good health. The material sequenced was blood. The CDR3: CSARHDRGNYEQYF. The CDR3 DNA reads as TGCAGTGCTAGGCACGACAGGGGGAACTACGAGCAGTACTTC.